A selection of T cell receptor beta chains follows, all from one sample in a study of blood T cell repertoires in COVID-19. The assay was immunoSEQ multiplex PCR, and TCRdb's table has in-frame clones only and misses some. The sample has 230,000 or so clones; 88% are singletons. Sequencing was done on a sample of PBMCs or T cells enriched from blood (not recorded which). The receptors come from a woman aged 25 to 39 who had recovered from COVID-19. The CDR3 runs from the conserved cysteine through the conserved F or W. D genes are given only for firm matches. The size of a clone is reported for some rows only, either as once, few or many, or as a class for expanded clones.

CDR3nt,CDR3aa,j_gene,v_gene,d_gene,abundance,len
TGCAGCGCTGGAGGGACTGAAGCTTTCTTT,CSAGGTEAFF,TRBJ1-1,TRBV29-1,-,-,10
TGTGCCAGCAGTGAGGCGGAGAACACTGAAGCTTTCTTT,CASSEAENTEAFF,TRBJ1-1,TRBV6-1,-,many,13
TGTGCCAGCAGCTCCGGGACAGGGGGCTATATTGCAAGATCAAGAGTAAACACTGAAGCTTTCTTT,CASSSGTGGYIARSRVNTEAFF,TRBJ1-1,TRBV28,TRBD1,-,22
TGTGCCAGCAGCTTGAACGGAGGACAGAACTATGGCTACACCTTC,CASSLNGGQNYGYTF,TRBJ1-2,TRBV5-4,-,-,15
TGTGCCAGCAGTGAAACAGGGGGAGGCTACACCTTC,CASSETGGGYTF,TRBJ1-2,TRBV2,TRBD1,-,12
TGTGCCAGTACCTACTCAGGGGGAGATTATGGCTACACCTTC,CASTYSGGDYGYTF,TRBJ1-2,TRBV19,TRBD1,-,14
TGCGCCAGCAGCTTGGATTCAGTAATAGATACGCAGTATTTT,CASSLDSVIDTQYF,TRBJ2-3,TRBV5-1,-,-,14
TGCGCCAGCAAGCGGGACGCGAACACCGGGGAGCTGTTTTTT,CASKRDANTGELFF,TRBJ2-2,TRBV5-1,TRBD2,-,14
TGCGCCAGCAGCCAAGATCCAGCGGGGGGCACAGATACGCAGTATTTT,CASSQDPAGGTDTQYF,TRBJ2-3,TRBV4-3,TRBD2,-,16
TGTGCCAGCAGCTTAGCCACGACAGGGGACTATGGCTACACCTTC,CASSLATTGDYGYTF,TRBJ1-2,TRBV7-8,TRBD1,few,15
TGTGCCAGCAGCGTGGACATACATGAAGCTTTCTTT,CASSVDIHEAFF,TRBJ1-1,TRBV7-8,-,few,12
TGTGCCAGCAGCGAGACAGGGACCGATCAGCCCCAGCATTTT,CASSETGTDQPQHF,TRBJ1-5,TRBV9,TRBD1,-,14
TGTGCCAGCAGAACCTACAGCATCTCTGGAAACACCATATATTTT,CASRTYSISGNTIYF,TRBJ1-3,TRBV2,-,once,15
TGTGCCAGCAGCTTAAGGCAGGGACACTCACCCCTCCACTTT,CASSLRQGHSPLHF,TRBJ1-6,TRBV7-6,-,-,14
TGTGCCAGCAGCCACGGGACAGAAAACACTGAAGCTTTCTTT,CASSHGTENTEAFF,TRBJ1-1,TRBV4-2,TRBD1,-,14
TGTGCCAGCGAGCTATTCTATGGCTACACCTTC,CASELFYGYTF,TRBJ1-2,TRBV2,-,once,11
TGTGCCAGTAACCAGGCTCACTATGGCTACACCTTC,CASNQAHYGYTF,TRBJ1-2,TRBV19,-,few,12
TGTGCCACCAGCAGAGATCGGGGACAGTTGACTGAAGCTTTCTTT,CATSRDRGQLTEAFF,TRBJ1-1,TRBV15,TRBD1,-,15
TGTGCCAGCAGTGAAATCTCCCTAGCCAAAAACATTCAGTACTTC,CASSEISLAKNIQYF,TRBJ2-4,TRBV2,-,-,15
TGTGCCAGCAGTCCCGCGGGGCGGGGTGGGGATACGCAGTATTTT,CASSPAGRGGDTQYF,TRBJ2-3,TRBV6-2/TRBV6-3,-,-,15
TGTGCCAGCAGCTCCATAACAGGTTTGGACTACACCTTC,CASSSITGLDYTF,TRBJ1-2,TRBV7-2,-,-,13
TGTGCCAGCAGCTTGGAAGGTACAGGGGGCTACACCTTC,CASSLEGTGGYTF,TRBJ1-2,TRBV7-2,-,few,13
TGTGCCAGCGTCTGGGACAGGGGTGAAGCTTTCTTT,CASVWDRGEAFF,TRBJ1-1,TRBV19,TRBD1,-,12
TGTGCCAGCAGCTTAATTGGGGCTTCGAACACTGAAGCTTTCTTT,CASSLIGASNTEAFF,TRBJ1-1,TRBV7-3,-,-,15
TGTGCCAGCAGCACGGGGGGATTAAGCGATACGCAGTATTTT,CASSTGGLSDTQYF,TRBJ2-3,TRBV4-2,TRBD2,-,14
TGTGCCAGCAGCCAAGTCACAGTCGACTATGGCTACACCTTC,CASSQVTVDYGYTF,TRBJ1-2,TRBV3-1/TRBV3-2,-,-,14
TGCAGTGCTAGAGCAGCCGGGGAGCTGTTTTTT,CSARAAGELFF,TRBJ2-2,TRBV20-1,-,-,11
TGTGCCAGCAGTCCGACAGGGAACAATCAGCCCCAGCATTTT,CASSPTGNNQPQHF,TRBJ1-5,TRBV7-8,TRBD1,-,14
TGCGCCAGCAGCTTGTTCGCGGGGACTGACAATGAGCAGTTCTTC,CASSLFAGTDNEQFF,TRBJ2-1,TRBV5-1,-,-,15
TGCGCCAGCAGCTTACTCTTGACAGGGAACACCGGGGAGCTGTTTTTT,CASSLLLTGNTGELFF,TRBJ2-2,TRBV5-1,-,-,16
TGTGCCATCAGTGAGGGGACAGGGGTCCCCGAGCAGTACTTC,CAISEGTGVPEQYF,TRBJ2-7,TRBV10-3,TRBD1,-,14
TGTGCCACATTACAGGGGGCGACCTCCGAAGCTTTCTTT,CATLQGATSEAFF,TRBJ1-1,TRBV10-3,TRBD1,once,13
TGTGCCAGCAGTGAATATGTGGGCTGGGAGCAGTTCTTC,CASSEYVGWEQFF,TRBJ2-1,TRBV25-1,-,-,13
TGTGCCAGCAGCCTCCGGACAGGGGCGGTTCACACCGGGGAGCTGTTTTTT,CASSLRTGAVHTGELFF,TRBJ2-2,TRBV7-8,TRBD1,-,17
TGTGCCAGCAGCTTGGCGGGGAACCGCGAGCAGTACTTC,CASSLAGNREQYF,TRBJ2-7,TRBV5-5,-,-,13
TGTGCCAGCAGCTTTTTCAGGGCGGCGCAGTACTTC,CASSFFRAAQYF,TRBJ2-7,TRBV11-2,-,-,12
TGTGCCAGTCGACAGGAGAACAATGAGCAGTTCTTC,CASRQENNEQFF,TRBJ2-1,TRBV18,-,-,12
TGTGCCAGCAGTCCACACGACAGGGCCCTATCTTCACCCCTCCACTTT,CASSPHDRALSSPLHF,TRBJ1-6,TRBV27,TRBD1,-,16
TGTGCCAGCAGTTACCGGGCCGACAGGGACGAGCAGTACTTC,CASSYRADRDEQYF,TRBJ2-7,TRBV6-6,TRBD1,-,14
TGTGCCAGCAGCTTATCCCACAGGGACAACTATAATTCACCCCTCCACTTT,CASSLSHRDNYNSPLHF,TRBJ1-6,TRBV7-6,-,-,17
TGCGCCAGCAGCTTGGATGGGGGGGTGGCAGATACGCAGTATTTT,CASSLDGGVADTQYF,TRBJ2-3,TRBV5-1,TRBD2,-,15
TGTGCCAGCAGCCAAGGCGGTGGCTACACCTTC,CASSQGGGYTF,TRBJ1-2,TRBV14,-,-,11
TGCGCCAGCGCAGTCGGGGACAGGGCCACTGAAGCTTTCTTT,CASAVGDRATEAFF,TRBJ1-1,TRBV5-1,TRBD1,-,14
TGCACCAGCAGCCAATCTCAAGAGACCCAGTACTTC,CTSSQSQETQYF,TRBJ2-5,TRBV1,-,-,12
TGTGCCAGTAGTTCGATGAACCCGACAGGAGGCAAGCAGTTCTTC,CASSSMNPTGGKQFF,TRBJ2-1,TRBV19,-,-,15
TGCGCCAGCGGCCAGGACAGGGGCCCCCCCTACGAGCAGTACTTC,CASGQDRGPPYEQYF,TRBJ2-7,TRBV4-3,TRBD1,-,15
TGTGCCAGCAGCCTCGGAGAATTCTCCTATAATTCACCCCTCCACTTT,CASSLGEFSYNSPLHF,TRBJ1-6,TRBV7-6,-,-,16
TGTGCCAGCAGCCAAGATCAAGCTAGCGGGGCGCACCCCCAAGAGACCCAGTACTTC,CASSQDQASGAHPQETQYF,TRBJ2-5,TRBV3-1/TRBV3-2,TRBD2,once,19
TGTGCCAGCAGGGACAGCGGGTACGAGGAGCTGTTTTTT,CASRDSGYEELFF,TRBJ2-2,TRBV19,-,-,13
TGCAGCGTTGAAGCCCGGGACACCTTTGAAGCTTTCTTT,CSVEARDTFEAFF,TRBJ1-1,TRBV29-1,-,-,13
TGTGCCAGTAGGAGTGGCGGTGCGGCTGCCAACGAGCAGTACTTC,CASRSGGAAANEQYF,TRBJ2-7,TRBV19,-,few,15
TGTGCCAGCAGTGCCCGCCCCGGGACAGCTTTCGAAGCTTTCTTT,CASSARPGTAFEAFF,TRBJ1-1,TRBV27,TRBD1,-,15
TGTGCCAGCAGCGCCCTGGGACACCGCTCCTACAATGAGCAGTTCTTC,CASSALGHRSYNEQFF,TRBJ2-1,TRBV9,-,-,16
TGTGCCAGTAGTCGGGGAACAGGGTTCACAGATACGCAGTATTTT,CASSRGTGFTDTQYF,TRBJ2-3,TRBV19,-,-,15
TGTGCCAGTAGTATGGGGACAGGGTTGGAGCCCCAGCATTTT,CASSMGTGLEPQHF,TRBJ1-5,TRBV19,TRBD1,-,14